This note documents a single TCR beta chain sequence. The sample is drawn from a study of blood T cell repertoires in COVID-19. Germline V gene data show CDR1 as SGHTA and CDR2 as FQGTGA. The CDR3 is made up of 15 amino acids. V was pared by 4 bases and J by 0 bases, with 9 bases between. Clones were read by immunoSEQ multiplex PCR, and TCRdb kept only the in-frame ones, dropping some. The sample records around 330,000 clones, around 87% being singletons. This chain joins TRBV7-3 and TRBJ2-2, with a possible D match to TRBD2 (6 bases). Source material: peripheral blood. The sequence was collected from a woman aged 50 to 60 with active or convalescent COVID-19. CDR3 DNA sequence: TGTGCCAGCAGCTGGACTACCCCGAACACCGGGGAGCTGTTTTTT. It yields the protein CASSWTTPNTGELFF.